This T cell receptor (beta chain) was retrieved from a study of CD8+ T cells in alopecia areata. The CDR3 covers 14 residues. Trimming took off 6 bases at V and 5 bases at J, with 14 bases between the two ends. The V gene's germline CDR1 is MNHNS and CDR2 SASEGT. Treatment described: oral pan-JAK inhibitor, 5-10 mg twice daily. Specimens obtained from alopecia areata patients comprised lesional scalp punch biopsies and peripheral blood. Extracted RNA was reverse transcribed into cDNA, the sequencing template. The method was immunoSEQ multiplex PCR; TCRdb's version includes in-frame clones alone and lacks a portion of them. Of approximately 4,600 clones listed, 60% are singletons.

Sequences were derived from skin, sampled at roughly week 38, from a patient treated with tofacitinib. This TCR was sampled from a human donor with alopecia areata. V is TRBV6-1 and J is TRBJ2-1; tentative D call: TRBD1 (5 bases). CDR3 region: CASRPVGRNNEQFF. The CDR3 nucleotides read TGTGCCAGCAGGCCAGTGGGGCGGAACAATGAGCAGTTCTTC.